This paragraph reports one TCR beta chain. Germline V CDR1 and CDR2: SGHTA, FQGTGA. The CDR3 extends over 13 amino acids. Trimming removed 5 bases at V and 7 bases at J, with 12 bases between. This sample stems from a study of T cells after yellow fever vaccination. TCRdb itself ran the 5' RACE reads through MiXCR, one entry per CDR3 protein. The sample has some 150,000 distinct CDR3 sequences, about 11% seen once. The receptor's source is a man younger than 30 who received the YFV17D yellow fever vaccine. The V call is TRBV7-3, the J call TRBJ1-5; D is unclear. Here the sequenced sample was CD8+ T cells sorted from PBMCs, taken 15 days after the yellow fever booster vaccination. The CDR3 nucleotides are TGTGCCAGCAGCCCCGACGGAGGCCAGCCCCAGCATTTT. Protein product: CASSPDGGQPQHF. Supplemented by reference TRBV7-3 and TRBJ1-5, the full variable domain reads GAGVSQTPSNKVTEKGKYVELRCDPISGHTALYWYRQSLGQGPEFLIYFQGTGAADDSGLPNDRFFAVRPEGSVSTLKIQRTERGDSAVYLCASSPDGGQPQHFGDGTRLSIL.